The clone carrying this TCR beta chain was counted at least ten times. Its antigen is as yet unknown. Germline V gene sequence: CDR1 MNHEY, CDR2 SMNVEV (reference sequence). V lost 8 bases to trimming and J lost 0 bases; unmatched junction nucleotides: 21. This CDR3 comprises 20 residues. This record comes from a study of T cells in Graves' hyperthyroidism and ophthalmopathy. Study as a whole: Blood from the periphery was taken at initial diagnosis, before any treatment.

RNA transcripts gave rise to amplified TCR beta CDR3 regions. Primed by the HTBI set, a first-round RT-PCR was run on the TCR CDR3. TCRdb ran MiXCR on the multiplex PCR reads and lists one entry per CDR3 protein. The table has some 690,000 distinct CDR3 sequences, 15% to 20% seen once. Uncontrolled infections, other autoimmune diseases, pregnancy or lactation led to exclusion of patients. The source of the PBMCs was more than 9.5 ml of fresh peripheral blood. Study-level points and caveats: Ophthalmopathy was identified by the model a median about 6.4 months ahead of onset.

The gene calls are TRBV27 and TRBJ2-1; 8 bases line up with TRBD1. This sequence originates from a man over 45 with Graves' hyperthyroidism. Input material: blood. This chain's CDR3 is CASGNRGIVSISSSYNEQFF. The CDR3 bases are TGTGCCAGCGGTAACAGGGGGATCGTATCAATATCTAGCTCCTACAATGAGCAGTTCTTC.